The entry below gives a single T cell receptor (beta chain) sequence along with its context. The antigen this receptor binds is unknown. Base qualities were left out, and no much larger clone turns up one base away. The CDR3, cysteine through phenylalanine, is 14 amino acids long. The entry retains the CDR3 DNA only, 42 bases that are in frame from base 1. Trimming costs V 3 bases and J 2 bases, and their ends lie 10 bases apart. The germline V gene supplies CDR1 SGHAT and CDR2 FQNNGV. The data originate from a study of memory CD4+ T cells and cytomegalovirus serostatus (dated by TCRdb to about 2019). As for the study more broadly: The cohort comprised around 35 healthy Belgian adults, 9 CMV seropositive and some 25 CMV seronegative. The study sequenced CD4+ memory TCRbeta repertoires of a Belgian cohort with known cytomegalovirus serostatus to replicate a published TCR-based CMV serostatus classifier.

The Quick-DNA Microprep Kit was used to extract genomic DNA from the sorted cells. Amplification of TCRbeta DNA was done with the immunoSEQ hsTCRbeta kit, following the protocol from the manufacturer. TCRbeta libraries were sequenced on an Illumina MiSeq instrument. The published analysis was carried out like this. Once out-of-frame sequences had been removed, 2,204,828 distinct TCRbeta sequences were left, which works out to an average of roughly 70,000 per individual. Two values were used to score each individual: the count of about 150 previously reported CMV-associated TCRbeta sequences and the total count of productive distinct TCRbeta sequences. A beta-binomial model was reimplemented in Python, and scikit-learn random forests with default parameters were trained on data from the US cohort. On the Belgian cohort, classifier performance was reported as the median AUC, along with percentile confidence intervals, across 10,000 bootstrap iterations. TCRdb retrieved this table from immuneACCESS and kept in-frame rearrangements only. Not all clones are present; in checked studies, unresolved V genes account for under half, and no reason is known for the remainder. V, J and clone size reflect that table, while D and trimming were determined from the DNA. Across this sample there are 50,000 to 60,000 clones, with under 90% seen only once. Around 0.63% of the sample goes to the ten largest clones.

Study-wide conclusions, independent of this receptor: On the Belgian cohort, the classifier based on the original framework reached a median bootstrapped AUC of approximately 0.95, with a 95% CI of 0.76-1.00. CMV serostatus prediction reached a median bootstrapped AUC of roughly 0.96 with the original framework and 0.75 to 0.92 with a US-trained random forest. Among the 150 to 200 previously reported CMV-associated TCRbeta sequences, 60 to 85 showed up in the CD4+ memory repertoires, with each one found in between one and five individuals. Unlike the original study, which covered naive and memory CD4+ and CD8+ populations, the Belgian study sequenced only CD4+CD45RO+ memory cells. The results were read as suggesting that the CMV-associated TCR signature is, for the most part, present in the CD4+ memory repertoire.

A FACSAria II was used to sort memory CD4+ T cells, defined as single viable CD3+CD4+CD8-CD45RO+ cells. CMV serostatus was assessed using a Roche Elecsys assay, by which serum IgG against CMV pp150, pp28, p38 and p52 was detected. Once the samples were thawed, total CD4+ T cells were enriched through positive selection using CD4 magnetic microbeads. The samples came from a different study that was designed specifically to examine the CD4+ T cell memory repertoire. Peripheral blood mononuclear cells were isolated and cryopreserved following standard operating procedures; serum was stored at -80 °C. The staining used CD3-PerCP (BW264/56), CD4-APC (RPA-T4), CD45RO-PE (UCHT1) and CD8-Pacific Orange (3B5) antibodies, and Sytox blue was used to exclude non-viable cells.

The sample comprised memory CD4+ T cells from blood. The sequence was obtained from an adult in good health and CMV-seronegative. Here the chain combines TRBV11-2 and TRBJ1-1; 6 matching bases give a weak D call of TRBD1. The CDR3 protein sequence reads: CASSFGGFNTEAFF. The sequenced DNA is TGTGCCAGCAGCTTTGGGGGCTTCAACACTGAAGCTTTCTTT. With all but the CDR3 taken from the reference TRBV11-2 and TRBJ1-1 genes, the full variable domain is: EAGVAQSPRYKIIEKRQSVAFWCNPISGHATLYWYQQILGQGPKLLIQFQNNGVVDDSQLPKDRFSAERLKGVDSTLKIQPAKLEDSAVYLCASSFGGFNTEAFFGQGTRLTVV.